Shown below are 3 T cell receptor beta chains from a single sample sequenced in a study of regulatory T cells in long-lasting Graves disease. For TCR beta, libraries came from iRepertoire HTBI primers and Arm-PCR of CDR3 regions. MiXCR, run by TCRdb on the multiplex PCR reads, gives a single entry per CDR3 protein. The sample yields over 450,000 distinct CDR3 sequences, around a fifth seen once. Time point meaning: persistent/refractory GD, antithyroid drugs over 5 years with positive TRAb. RNA from PBMCs was the source of the TCR library. The sample was peripheral blood mononuclear cells (PBMCs), taken when the disease was refractory, from a patient treated with antithyroid drugs. The receptor set was obtained from a female donor with Graves disease.

This clonotype was counted many times. V and J are TRBV20-1 and TRBJ2-2, with no clear D. The ends were cut back, 0 bases at V and 1 base at J, with 3 bases in the middle. This CDR3 has 13 residues. CDR1 and CDR2 from the germline V gene are DFQATT and SNEGSKA (reference sequence). This CDR3 is CSAREQNTGELFF. The CDR3 nucleotides are TGCAGTGCTAGAGAGCAGAACACCGGGGAGCTGTTTTTT.

There are a few counts of this clonotype. This chain connects TRBV9 to TRBJ1-3, with D unclear. The CDR3 has 15 amino acids. V lost 0 bases to trimming and J lost 2 bases, with 9 bases between them. Germline lookup yields CDR1 SGDLS and CDR2 YYNGEE. The CDR3 protein is CASSVAGSPGNTIYF. The CDR3 bases are TGTGCCAGCAGCGTAGCGGGCTCGCCTGGAAACACCATATATTTT.

This rearrangement joins TRBV7-2 to TRBJ2-7; TRBD2 matches 7 bases. Germline V gene sequence: CDR1 SGHTA, CDR2 FQGNSA. J lost 5 bases, V lost 5 bases, and 12 bases had no gene match. The CDR3 is 15 residues long. For the CDR3, the DNA is TGTGCCAGCAGCCTCCAGCGGGAAGGCTTCAACGAGCAGTACTTC. Amino acids: CASSLQREGFNEQYF.